The rows below give T cell receptor beta chains drawn from one sample of a study of blood T cell repertoires in COVID-19. Generated by immunoSEQ multiplex PCR, the TCRdb table keeps only in-frame clones and is missing some. The sample has about 99,000 clones; about 90% are singletons. The sequencing sample was made of peripheral blood. The receptor source for this set is a human donor in a cohort sampled during active COVID-19. Each CDR3 is given with its conserved first and last residue. A D gene is named only where the DNA matches it firmly. A clone size is listed for some rows: how often the clone was seen (once, few, many), or a class if it is expanded.

V,J,D,size,CDR3,DNA
TRBV28,TRBJ1-1,.,.,CASSFSGGGTEAFF,TGTGCCAGCAGTTTTTCGGGGGGCGGCACTGAAGCTTTCTTT
TRBV4-2,TRBJ2-3,TRBD2,.,CASSQDEVRGGRSDTQYF,TGTGCCAGCAGCCAAGATGAGGTTCGGGGGGGCCGATCAGATACGCAGTATTTT
TRBV6-5,TRBJ1-5,TRBD1,.,CASRDREYQPQHF,TGTGCCAGCAGGGACAGGGAATACCAGCCCCAGCATTTT
TRBV27,TRBJ1-2,.,.,CASSLFQGNYGYTF,TGTGCCAGCAGTTTATTCCAGGGTAACTATGGCTACACCTTC
TRBV4-1,TRBJ1-2,.,.,CASSRQNPQGTGGYTF,TGCGCCAGCAGCCGTCAAAACCCCCAGGGAACAGGAGGCTACACCTTC
TRBV19,TRBJ2-7,TRBD1,few,CASSPSRRGGTYEQYF,TGTGCCAGTAGCCCCTCGAGGAGAGGGGGCACCTACGAGCAGTACTTC
TRBV18,TRBJ2-7,.,.,CASSPQGRSYEQYF,TGTGCCAGCTCACCTCAGGGCCGCTCCTACGAGCAGTACTTC
TRBV20-1,TRBJ1-1,.,.,CSAPGRPEAFF,TGCAGTGCTCCGGGGAGACCTGAAGCTTTCTTT
TRBV30,TRBJ1-1,.,.,CAWSVSRGTEAFF,TGTGCCTGGAGTGTAAGCAGGGGCACTGAAGCTTTCTTT
TRBV27,TRBJ1-1,TRBD1,.,CASSFYRDRNTEAFF,TGTGCCAGCAGTTTTTACCGGGACAGGAACACTGAAGCTTTCTTT
TRBV2,TRBJ1-1,.,.,CAISQLNTEAFF,TGTGCCATCTCACAGCTGAACACTGAAGCTTTCTTT
TRBV28,TRBJ1-2,TRBD1,few,CASSPHRGNYGYTF,TGTGCCAGCAGTCCGCACAGGGGAAACTATGGCTACACCTTC
TRBV5-8,TRBJ1-5,.,.,CASTPRGGPQHF,TGTGCCAGCACCCCGCGGGGTGGGCCCCAGCATTTT
TRBV29-1,TRBJ1-5,.,.,CSAVWGANQPQHF,TGCAGCGCCGTCTGGGGAGCTAACCAGCCCCAGCATTTT
TRBV19,TRBJ1-5,.,.,CASSIRTAINQPQHF,TGTGCCAGTAGTATAAGGACAGCGATCAATCAGCCCCAGCATTTT
TRBV9,TRBJ1-3,TRBD1,.,CASSVVPGGHSGNTIYF,TGTGCCAGCAGCGTAGTGCCAGGGGGCCACTCTGGAAACACCATATATTTT
TRBV5-4,TRBJ2-3,TRBD2,.,CASSFSGLAGGPALTDTQYF,TGTGCCAGCAGCTTTTCGGGACTAGCGGGAGGGCCGGCTCTAACAGATACGCAGTATTTT